This T cell receptor beta chain was found in a study of blood T cells in healthy people across ages. The CDR3 spans 19 residues. Germline lookup yields CDR1 MNHEY and CDR2 SVGEGT. Every donor provided around 9.3 milliliters of peripheral blood. Alongside a J-beta primer mix, a sample-barcoded 5' primer served in a second PCR lasting about 7 to 11 cycles. One entry per CDR3 protein results from TCRdb running MiXCR on the 5' RACE reads. The sample holds some 930,000 distinct CDR3 sequences, almost 30% seen once. Comments on this clonotype: Given a much more abundant clone one base away, this may be a read error.

These same records also appear under a second study, on T cells of mothers and their children.

The chain links TRBV6-2 or TRBV6-3 to TRBJ2-6; D is perhaps TRBD1 (5 bases). This TCR derives from a woman between 40 and 50 years old in good health. The material sequenced was blood. CDR3 sequence (DNA): TGTGCCAGCAGTTACACCTGGCCAGTACCCGACTCTGGGGCCAACGTCCGGACTTTC. This gives the protein CASSYTWPVPDSGANVRTF.